Listed here are 29 T cell receptor beta chains from one sample, sequenced in a study of low-dose radiotherapy and immunotherapy resistance in tumors. TRAV- and TRBV-specific primers were used for first-strand cDNA, which covered alpha and beta chains. TCRs underwent about 22 PCR cycles of amplification with a constant-region primer and V-primer adapter. TCRdb re-called the reads with MiXCR, one entry per CDR3 protein. The sample yields tens of thousands of distinct CDR3 sequences, 20% to 30% seen once. Documented time point: after trial treatment. Treatment in this sample: LDRT plus nivolumab, ipilimumab, low-dose cyclophosphamide and aspirin (RACIN trial). The sequencing here drew on PBMCs, taken after low-dose radiotherapy plus immunotherapy. The receptors here all came from a male donor with prostate cancer.

The V and J genes are TRBV12-3 or TRBV12-4 and TRBJ2-3, with D uncertain. V was shortened by 4 bases and J by 2 bases, with 7 bases between the two germline ends. CDR3 length equals 13 residues. In DNA, the CDR3 is TGTGCCAGCAGTTACAGTCCCACAGATACGCAGTATTTT. This encodes CASSYSPTDTQYF.

This clonotype appeared many times. The V gene is TRBV21-1, the J gene TRBJ2-7; the D call TRBD1 from the table was never checked on the DNA. TRBV21-1 is flagged as a pseudogene. CDR3 length equals 17 residues. The CDR3 nucleotides are TGTGCCAGCAGCAAAGGGGTTAGGCAGGGAGGCTCCTACGAGCAGTACTTC. Translation: CASSKGVRQGGSYEQYF.

This clonotype appeared many times. The genes are TRBV28 and TRBJ2-7, with a weak D call TRBD1 (6 bases). Germline V lookup: CDR1 MDHEN, CDR2 SYDVKM. There are 14 residues in the CDR3. The ends were cut back, 6 bases at V and 3 bases at J, with 15 bases in the middle. The CDR3 DNA reads as TGTGCCAGCAGCCGTGACAGGTCTGACTACGAGCAGTACTTC. Protein sequence: CASSRDRSDYEQYF.

This clonotype occurred a few times. Since a far larger clone is one base different, this is likely a read error. CDR3 amino acids: CASSHLAGGLSYNEQYF. CDR3 DNA sequence: TGCGCCAGCAGCCATTTAGCGGGAGGGCTCTCCTACAATGAGCAGTACTTC. The rearrangement links TRBV4-1 to TRBJ2-7; 11 bases map to TRBD2. Germline lookup yields CDR1 MGHRA and CDR2 YSYEKL. This CDR3 region has 17 residues. The ends lost 3 bases at V and 7 bases at J; junction bases unmatched: 14.

At least ten counts were recorded for this clonotype. The V and J genes are TRBV11-2 and TRBJ2-1, with 8 positions matching TRBD1. In germline, CDR1 is SGHAT, CDR2 FQNNGV. The J segment lost 9 bases and the V segment lost 7 bases, leaving 5 bases of the junction unmatched. This CDR3 region has 12 residues. The CDR3 nucleotides read TGTGCCAGCACCGGACAGGGCGCTGAGCAGTTCTTC. It encodes CASTGQGAEQFF. Supplemented by reference TRBV11-2 and TRBJ2-1, the full variable domain reads EAGVAQSPRYKIIEKRQSVAFWCNPISGHATLYWYQQILGQGPKLLIQFQNNGVVDDSQLPKDRFSAERLKGVDSTLKIQPAKLEDSAVYLCASTGQGAEQFFGPGTRLTVL.

This chain connects TRBV2 to TRBJ1-5; TRBD1 agrees at 9 bases. V shed 3 bases, J shed 5 bases, and the junction held 5 bases outside the gene matches. CDR3 length: 15 residues. CDR1 is SNHLY and CDR2 is FYNNEI in the germline V gene. The DNA of the CDR3 is TGTGCCAGCAGTGATAGGGGACAGGGTTATCAGCCCCAGCATTTT. This translates into CASSDRGQGYQPQHF.

This clonotype was counted ten times or more. This chain connects TRBV29-1 to TRBJ1-1; 7 bases line up with TRBD1. The CDR3 sequence is 10 residues long. V dropped 5 bases and J dropped 7; count of bases not matched to a gene: 1. Germline V gene sequence: CDR1 SQVTM, CDR2 ANQGSEA. CDR3 DNA: TGCAGCGTTCGGGACAGTGAAGCTTTCTTT. Amino acids: CSVRDSEAFF.

This clonotype has at least ten counts. The chain links TRBV10-3 to TRBJ1-5, with TRBD1 identical over 8 bases. This CDR3 is built from 13 residues. Germline CDR1 is ENHRY and CDR2 is SYGVKD. J lost 3 bases, V lost 11 bases, and 6 bases had no gene match. The CDR3 sequence: CAAQTGVNQPQHF. Here the CDR3 DNA reads TGTGCCGCTCAGACAGGGGTCAATCAGCCCCAGCATTTT.

This clonotype was recorded at least ten times. This chain uses TRBV2 with TRBJ2-1; the match to TRBD2 covers 11 bases. V lost 5 bases to trimming and J lost 5 bases; unmatched junction nucleotides: 5. Germline lookup yields CDR1 SNHLY and CDR2 FYNNEI. The CDR3 consists of 15 residues. CDR3 residues: CASSRTSGGNNEQFF. For the CDR3, the DNA is TGTGCCAGCAGTAGAACTAGCGGGGGAAACAATGAGCAGTTCTTC.

In its sample, this clonotype ranks as medium-sized. The chain links TRBV5-6 to TRBJ2-7; maybe TRBD1 (5 bases). The germline CDR1 and CDR2 sequences are SGHDT and YYEEEE. The CDR3 length is 13 residues. V lost 4 bases and J 2 bases, leaving 10 bases between the germline ends. The CDR3 bases are TGTGCCAGCAGCCCTTTGGGGCCCTACGAGCAGTACTTC. Protein sequence: CASSPLGPYEQYF.

This clonotype was found many times. V and J are TRBV2 and TRBJ1-3; D is unresolved. Germline CDR1 is SNHLY and CDR2 is FYNNEI. The CDR3 length is 15 residues. Trimming took 6 bases from V and 0 from J, leaving 12 bases between them. The CDR3 DNA is TGTGCCAGCAGAGAACGATCGGCCTCTGGAAACACCATATATTTT. Translating gives CASRERSASGNTIYF. The whole variable domain, remainder taken from reference TRBV2 and TRBJ1-3, is EPEVTQTPSHQVTQMGQEVILRCVPISNHLYFYWYRQILGQKVEFLVSFYNNEISEKSEIFDDQFSVERPDGSNFTLKIRSTKLEDSAMYFCASRERSASGNTIYFGEGSWLTVV.

This clonotype was counted ten times or more. The genes are TRBV5-1 and TRBJ2-1; TRBD2 might be the D (5 bases). The CDR3 is made up of 12 amino acids. V dropped 3 bases and J dropped 7 bases, with 8 bases sitting between them. Germline V gene data show CDR1 as SGHRS and CDR2 as YFSETQ. The chain's CDR3 is CASSSGTNEQFF. DNA for the CDR3: TGCGCCAGCAGCTCGGGAACAAATGAGCAGTTCTTC.

This clonotype has a count of ten or more. V gene TRBV20-1 combines with J gene TRBJ2-7; the D is unclear. From germline, CDR1 is DFQATT and CDR2 SNEGSKA (reference sequence). This CDR3 has 14 amino acids. V was trimmed by 4 bases and J by 6 bases, leaving 19 bases between them. The CDR3 DNA is TGCAGTGCTACGCTGCGGCTGGGATGGGGCGAGCAGTACTTC. It specifies CSATLRLGWGEQYF.

This clonotype appeared many times. The gene calls are TRBV15 and TRBJ2-5; 7 bases fit TRBD1. V dropped 5 bases and J dropped 4; count of bases not matched to a gene: 4. CDR1 is LNHNV, CDR2 YYDKDF, per germline (reference sequence). The length of the CDR3 is 13 residues. The CDR3 here is CATSGYRGETQYF. As DNA, the CDR3 is TGTGCCACCAGCGGTTACAGGGGAGAGACCCAGTACTTC.

This clonotype has a count of ten or more. The V call is TRBV19, the J call TRBJ2-5; D is uncertain. The ends were cut back, 1 base at V and 2 bases at J, with 11 bases in the middle. Germline-derived CDR1 and CDR2 are LNHDA and SQIVND (reference sequence). CDR3 length: 15 amino acids. The DNA of the CDR3 is TGTGCCAGTAGTATAGCCCCGGACCATCAAGAGACCCAGTACTTC. Amino acid sequence: CASSIAPDHQETQYF.

This clonotype came up many times. CDR3 residues: CSASISNTIYF. In DNA, the CDR3 is TGCAGTGCTAGTATTTCCAACACCATATATTTT. V is TRBV20-1 and J is TRBJ1-3; D not resolved. Looked up from germline, CDR1 is DFQATT and CDR2 is SNEGSKA (reference sequence). The CDR3 is 11 amino acids. Trimming stripped 3 bases from V and 7 bases from J, with 7 bases between.

This clonotype showed up many times. The CDR3, as DNA: TGTGCCATCAGCCCTAGCGGGATGGGCTTAGACGAGCAGTACTTC. Its protein is CAISPSGMGLDEQYF. The chain uses TRBV10-3 and TRBJ2-7, with 9 nucleotides matching TRBD2. After removal of 6 bases from V and 5 bases from J, the junction contained 11 bases not matched to a gene. CDR1 ENHRY and CDR2 SYGVKD come from the germline V gene. This CDR3 has 15 residues.

This clonotype was seen ten or more times. The chain combines TRBV2 with TRBJ2-7, with 9 nucleotides matching TRBD1. Germline V gene lookup returns CDR1 SNHLY and CDR2 FYNNEI. This CDR3 contains 17 residues. Losses at the gene ends were 2 bases for V and 5 bases for J; bases not matched to a gene: 13. The CDR3 is CASSEPKYRDRVDEQYF. The DNA for the CDR3 is TGTGCCAGCAGTGAACCAAAGTACCGGGACAGGGTTGACGAGCAGTACTTC.

This clonotype was counted only a few times. V and J are TRBV5-1 and TRBJ1-6; 8 bases fit TRBD1. This CDR3 spans 14 amino acids. After removal of 4 bases from V and 6 bases from J, the junction contained 3 bases not matched to a gene. Germline CDR1 is SGHRS and CDR2 is YFSETQ. The CDR3 DNA reads as TGCGCCAGCAGCAAGACAGGGGCTAATTCACCCCTCCACTTT. Translating gives CASSKTGANSPLHF.

This clonotype was counted at least ten times. The chain has TRBV4-1 and TRBJ1-1, with D hard to call. This CDR3 contains 14 residues. The V end lost 1 base, the J end lost 8 bases, and 14 bases lay between the germline ends. Germline V gene sequence: CDR1 MGHRA, CDR2 YSYEKL. DNA of the CDR3: TGCGCCAGCAGCCAAGTCCCCGCTAGCAGAGAAGCTTTCTTT. As protein: CASSQVPASREAFF.

This clonotype was seen a single time. This is likely an artifact of a read error, given a far larger clone one base away. The rearrangement uses TRBV13 and TRBJ2-3; tentatively, D is TRBD1 or TRBD2 (6 bases each). The CDR3 sequence is 15 residues long. Per the germline V gene, CDR1 is PRHDT and CDR2 is FYEKMQ (reference sequence). CDR3 in amino acids: CASSALRGVSETQYF. CDR3 nucleotides: TGTGCCAGCAGTGCTCTTAGGGGGGTATCAGAAACGCAGTATTTT.

Note on this clonotype: The likely explanation is a read error, given a far larger clone one base away. Since no conserved phenylalanine or tryptophan closes the CDR3, a read error is the likely cause. The rearrangement links TRBV24-1 to TRBJ2-7; 7 bases match TRBD2. TRBJ2-1 matches the DNA end more closely, so the J call is doubtful. Germline-derived CDR1 and CDR2 are KGHDR and SFDVKD. The length of the CDR3 is 15 residues. The CDR3 nucleotides read TGTGCCAGCCGAGCTGGGGGGGGAGGGTACAATGAGCAGTTCTCC. Residues: CASRAGGGGYNEQFS.

This clonotype has a count of ten or more. The rearrangement joins TRBV19 to TRBJ2-1; D gene unclear. The CDR3 extends over 13 amino acids. The V end was cut by 8 bases, the J end by 0 bases, with 8 bases between. Germline CDR1 is LNHDA and CDR2 is SQIVND (reference sequence). In nucleotides, the CDR3 is TGTGCCAGTCGGTCCAACTCCTACAATGAGCAGTTCTTC. Translation gives CASRSNSYNEQFF.

The V gene is TRBV5-6, the J gene TRBJ1-5; D not certain. Germline V gives CDR1 SGHDT, CDR2 YYEEEE. CDR3 length equals 15 residues. Between the trimmed V and J ends, which lost 1 base and 0 bases, there was a span of 8 bases. The CDR3 DNA follows: TGTGCCAGCAGCTTGCTCGGGTATAGCAATCAGCCCCAGCATTTT. Its protein product is CASSLLGYSNQPQHF.

This clonotype was counted ten times or more. The genes are TRBV11-2 and TRBJ1-2; D may be TRBD1 (5 bases). The ends were cut back, 0 bases at V and 2 bases at J, with 7 bases in the middle. Germline CDR1 and CDR2: SGHAT and FQNNGV. The CDR3 contains 14 residues. The CDR3 sequence is CASSLDPGNYGYTF. The CDR3 nucleotides read TGTGCCAGCAGCTTAGATCCAGGGAACTATGGCTACACCTTC.

Details on this clonotype: A read error is likely here: a far larger clone is one base away. The V gene is TRBV30, the J gene TRBJ2-1; the match to TRBD1 covers 7 bases. V dropped 1 base and J dropped 10; count of bases not matched to a gene: 7. The CDR3 length is 13 residues. The germline V gene encodes CDR1 GTSNPN and CDR2 SVGIG (reference sequence). The DNA of the CDR3 is TGTGCCTGGAGTGGGGACAGAACCTACGAGCAGTTCTTC. Its translation: CAWSGDRTYEQFF.

J is TRBJ2-7 and V is TRBV26. TRBV26 counts as a pseudogene. This CDR3 region has 16 residues. The CDR3 protein is CASSFLYGVATMVQYF. The CDR3 DNA is TGTGCCAGCAGTTTTCTATATGGAGTTGCTACGATGGTGCAGTACTTC.

This clonotype was recorded at least ten times. The CDR3 sequence: CASSQAGQGAYEQYF. In DNA form, the CDR3 reads TGTGCCAGCAGCCAGGCTGGACAGGGGGCCTACGAGCAGTACTTC. The chain carries TRBV16 and TRBJ2-7; the match to TRBD1 covers 10 bases. With 3 bases clipped from V and 2 bases from J, the junction kept 4 bases outside the gene matches. The CDR3 is 15 amino acids. Germline CDR1 reads KGHSY; CDR2 reads FQNENV.

At least ten counts were recorded for this clonotype. The gene calls are TRBV4-1 and TRBJ2-5; tentatively, D is TRBD2 (6 bases). Per germline, CDR1 MGHRA and CDR2 YSYEKL. The V end was cut by 3 bases, the J end by 5 bases, with 13 bases between. The CDR3 runs to 14 residues. CDR3 region: CASSHRENGETQYF. CDR3 sequence (DNA): TGCGCCAGCAGCCACCGGGAGAACGGGGAGACCCAGTACTTC.